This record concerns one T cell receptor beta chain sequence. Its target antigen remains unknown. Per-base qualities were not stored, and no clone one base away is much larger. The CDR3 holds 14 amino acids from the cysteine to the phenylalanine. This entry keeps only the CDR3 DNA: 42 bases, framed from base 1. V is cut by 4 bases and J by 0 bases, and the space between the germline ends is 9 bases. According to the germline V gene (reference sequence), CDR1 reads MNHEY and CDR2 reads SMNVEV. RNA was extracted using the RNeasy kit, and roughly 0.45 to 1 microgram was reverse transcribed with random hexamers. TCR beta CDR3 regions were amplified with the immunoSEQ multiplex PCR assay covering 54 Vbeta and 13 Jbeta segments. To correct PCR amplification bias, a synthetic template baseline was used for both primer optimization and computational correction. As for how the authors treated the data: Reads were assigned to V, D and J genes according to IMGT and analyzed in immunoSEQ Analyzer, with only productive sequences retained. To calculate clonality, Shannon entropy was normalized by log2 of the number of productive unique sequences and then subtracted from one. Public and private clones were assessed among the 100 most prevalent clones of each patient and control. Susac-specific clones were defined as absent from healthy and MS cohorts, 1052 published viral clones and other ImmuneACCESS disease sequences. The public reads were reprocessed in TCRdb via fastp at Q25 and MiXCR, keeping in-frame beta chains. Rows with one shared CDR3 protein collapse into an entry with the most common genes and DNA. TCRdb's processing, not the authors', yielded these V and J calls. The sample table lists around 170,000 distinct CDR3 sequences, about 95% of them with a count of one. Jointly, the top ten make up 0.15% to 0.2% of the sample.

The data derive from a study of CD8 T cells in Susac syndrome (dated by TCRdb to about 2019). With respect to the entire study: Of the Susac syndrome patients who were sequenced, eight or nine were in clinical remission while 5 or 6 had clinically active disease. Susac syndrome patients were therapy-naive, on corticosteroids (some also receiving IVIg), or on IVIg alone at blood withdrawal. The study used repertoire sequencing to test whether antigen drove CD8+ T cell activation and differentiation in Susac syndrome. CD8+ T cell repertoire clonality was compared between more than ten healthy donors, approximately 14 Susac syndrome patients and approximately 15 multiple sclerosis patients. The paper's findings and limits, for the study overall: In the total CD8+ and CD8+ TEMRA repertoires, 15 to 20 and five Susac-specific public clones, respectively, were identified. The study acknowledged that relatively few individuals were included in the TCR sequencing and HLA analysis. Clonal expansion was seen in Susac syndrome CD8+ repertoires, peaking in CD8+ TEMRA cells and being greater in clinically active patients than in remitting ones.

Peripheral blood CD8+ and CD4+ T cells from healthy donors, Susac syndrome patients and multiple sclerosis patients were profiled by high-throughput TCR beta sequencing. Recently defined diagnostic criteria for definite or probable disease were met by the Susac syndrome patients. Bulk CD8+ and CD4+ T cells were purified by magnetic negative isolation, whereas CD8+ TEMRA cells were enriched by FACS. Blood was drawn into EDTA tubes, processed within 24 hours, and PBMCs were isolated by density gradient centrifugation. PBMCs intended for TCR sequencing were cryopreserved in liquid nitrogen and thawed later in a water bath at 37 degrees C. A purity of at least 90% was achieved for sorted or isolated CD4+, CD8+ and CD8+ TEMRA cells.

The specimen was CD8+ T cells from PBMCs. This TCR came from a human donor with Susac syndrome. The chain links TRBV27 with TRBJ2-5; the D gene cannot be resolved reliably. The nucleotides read TGTGCCAGCAGTTCGCTGCCGTACCAAGAGACCCAGTACTTC. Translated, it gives CASSSLPYQETQYF.